A selection of T cell receptor beta chains follows, all from one sample in a study of cytomegalovirus exposure and HLA in healthy donors. Sequencing used immunoSEQ multiplex PCR; TCRdb keeps in-frame clones, though not all of them. The repertoire consists of over 150,000 clones, with around four fifths occurring once and the leading ten covering 6% to 8%. Sequenced sample: PBMCs. The receptors stem from a male donor in good health and CMV-seropositive. CDR3s include the opening cysteine and the closing phenylalanine or tryptophan. The D gene is left open where the match is weak. A row's size may be missing; if present it is once, few, many or a size class.

size	D	V	J	DNA	CDR3
few	TRBD2	TRBV2	TRBJ2-3	TGTGCCAGCAGCGGGAGGGGGGGGCAGCATACGCAGTATTTT	CASSGRGGQHTQYF
NA	TRBD1	TRBV18	TRBJ1-2	TGTGCCAGCTCACCAAGGGGGCAGGGGACCCCTGGCTACACCTTC	CASSPRGQGTPGYTF
few	NA	TRBV6-6	TRBJ1-1	TGTGCCAGCAGTTACACCGACTACACTGAAGCTTTCTTT	CASSYTDYTEAFF
few	TRBD1	TRBV6-1	TRBJ2-7	TGTGCCAGCAGTGAAGTAGAGACAGGGGGCTACGAGCAGTACTTC	CASSEVETGGYEQYF
NA	NA	TRBV4-1	TRBJ2-2	TGCGCCAGCAGCCCACAGGGTCCCTATGACAACACCGGGGAGCTGTTTTTT	CASSPQGPYDNTGELFF
once	NA	TRBV6-5	TRBJ1-1	TGTGCCAGCAGTTACTCCCGGAGGGAAAGCTCTGAAGCTTTCTTT	CASSYSRRESSEAFF
NA	NA	TRBV6-1	TRBJ2-1	TGTGCCAGCAGTGTTGACAGGACCTCCTACAATGAGCAGTTCTTC	CASSVDRTSYNEQFF
NA	TRBD1	TRBV10-3	TRBJ1-2	TGTGCCATCAGTGAGCCTAACGGGGGGACAGGCTATGGCTACACCTTC	CAISEPNGGTGYGYTF
NA	NA	TRBV30	TRBJ1-2	TGTGCCTGGATGTCGGGGAGCGGCTATGGCTACACCTTC	CAWMSGSGYGYTF
few	TRBD1	TRBV7-9	TRBJ1-1	TGTGCCAGCAGCTTGACAGGGGGCGATTACATGAACACTGAAGCTTTCTTT	CASSLTGGDYMNTEAFF
few	TRBD1	TRBV6-6	TRBJ1-2	TGTGCCAGCGGTAAGCCGGACAGGAACTATGGCTACACCTTC	CASGKPDRNYGYTF
NA	NA	TRBV10-3	TRBJ1-2	TGTGCCATCAGTGAGTCGGGATTATTAGGAGGGTATGGCTACACCTTC	CAISESGLLGGYGYTF
few	NA	TRBV4-1	TRBJ1-1	TGCGCCAGCAGCTACAAGAGGTCAACGCCTGGATTGGAAGCTTTCTTT	CASSYKRSTPGLEAFF
NA	NA	TRBV4-1	TRBJ2-7	TGCGCCAGCAGCCAAGAGGACAGCTCCTACGAGCAGTACTTC	CASSQEDSSYEQYF
NA	NA	TRBV27	TRBJ2-4	TGTGCCAGCAGTTTAAGGGGCAGTCCGTCCAAAAACATTCAGTACTTC	CASSLRGSPSKNIQYF
NA	NA	TRBV25-1	TRBJ2-3	TGTGCCAGCAGTCCCCAAACGGGAGTACGAGATACGCAGTATTTT	CASSPQTGVRDTQYF
NA	TRBD1	TRBV7-7	TRBJ2-7	TGTGCTAGCAGCTTACGCGACCGGGACAGGGGCAACGAGCAGTACTTC	CASSLRDRDRGNEQYF
few	TRBD2	TRBV30	TRBJ2-1	TGTGCCTGGACCCGAGGGAGGGTCAATGAGCAGTTCTTC	CAWTRGRVNEQFF
NA	NA	TRBV19	TRBJ1-1	TGTGCCAGTAGGATCGGGGGGCTCACTGAAGCTTTCTTT	CASRIGGLTEAFF
NA	NA	TRBV2	TRBJ2-4	TGTGCCAGCAAGGGGGTTCTATACTTC	CASKGVLYF
NA	NA	TRBV11-3	TRBJ2-1	TGTGCCAGCAGCTTAGTCAGCTCGGGGTCTAGGCAGTTCTTC	CASSLVSSGSRQFF
NA	TRBD2	TRBV7-9	TRBJ2-1	TGTGCCATTCCACGACCAGGGTACGAGACTAGCGGGGGGGATGAGCAGTTCTTC	CAIPRPGYETSGGDEQFF
NA	NA	TRBV7-9	TRBJ2-6	TGTGCCAGCAGCTTAGTCCAGGGGTATAGCTCTGGGGCCAACGTCCTGACTTTC	CASSLVQGYSSGANVLTF
NA	NA	TRBV7-9	TRBJ2-3	TGTGCCAGCAGCCCCCGTGGCGGTACGCAGTATTTT	CASSPRGGTQYF
NA	NA	TRBV6-1	TRBJ1-2	TGTGCCAGCAGTGAAGCGCTGGGGCAGGAGCGTGGCTACACCTTC	CASSEALGQERGYTF
NA	NA	TRBV7-6	TRBJ1-1	TGTGCCACTATGGGGCCCCATGAAGCTTTCTTT	CATMGPHEAFF
few	TRBD2	TRBV4-1	TRBJ2-7	TGCGCCAGCAGCCAGCTCCTGGGAGGGGTCTACGAGCAGTACTTC	CASSQLLGGVYEQYF
NA	TRBD2	TRBV6-5	TRBJ2-2	TGTGCCAGCGGGAGGGTAGCGGGGCAGGACGGGGAGCTGTTTTTT	CASGRVAGQDGELFF